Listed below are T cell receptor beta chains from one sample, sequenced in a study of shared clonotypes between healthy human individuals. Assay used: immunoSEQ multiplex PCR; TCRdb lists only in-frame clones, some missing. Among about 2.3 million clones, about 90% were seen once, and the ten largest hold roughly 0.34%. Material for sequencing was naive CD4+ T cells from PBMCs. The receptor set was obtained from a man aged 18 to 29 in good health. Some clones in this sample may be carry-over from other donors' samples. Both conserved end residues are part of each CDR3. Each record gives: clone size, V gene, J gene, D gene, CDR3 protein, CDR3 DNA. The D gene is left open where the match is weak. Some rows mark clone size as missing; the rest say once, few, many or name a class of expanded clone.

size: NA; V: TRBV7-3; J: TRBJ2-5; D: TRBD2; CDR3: CARTRWREDQETQYF; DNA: TGTGCCAGGACCCGGTGGCGGGAGGACCAAGAGACCCAGTACTTC
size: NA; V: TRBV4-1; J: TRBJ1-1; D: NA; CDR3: CASSQRKNTEAFF; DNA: TGCGCCAGCAGCCAGCGGAAGAACACTGAAGCTTTCTTT
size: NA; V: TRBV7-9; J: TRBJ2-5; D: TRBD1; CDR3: CASSQGQLQETQYF; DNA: TGTGCCAGCAGCCAGGGACAGCTACAAGAGACCCAGTACTTC
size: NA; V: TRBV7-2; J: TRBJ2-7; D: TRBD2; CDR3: CASSLGGGPRWQYF; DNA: TGTGCCAGCAGCTTAGGGGGGGGACCACGGTGGCAGTACTTC
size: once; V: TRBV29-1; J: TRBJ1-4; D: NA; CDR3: CSVIQTRTGEKLFF; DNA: TGCAGCGTCATTCAGACTCGGACGGGAGAAAAACTGTTTTTT
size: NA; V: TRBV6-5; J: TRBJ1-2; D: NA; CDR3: CASSEATGLYGYTF; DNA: TGTGCCAGCAGTGAGGCGACAGGACTCTATGGCTACACCTTC
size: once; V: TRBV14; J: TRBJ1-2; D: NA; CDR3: CASSHPAAAYGYTF; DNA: TGTGCCAGCAGCCACCCGGCGGCAGCCTATGGCTACACCTTC
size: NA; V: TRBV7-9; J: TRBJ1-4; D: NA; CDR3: CASSMGLGETNEKLFF; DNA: TGTGCCAGCAGCATGGGACTCGGGGAAACTAATGAAAAACTGTTTTTT
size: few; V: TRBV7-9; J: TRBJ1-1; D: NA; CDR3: CASSSEHSAFPHEAFF; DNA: TGTGCCAGCAGCTCTGAACACTCAGCTTTCCCCCATGAAGCTTTCTTT
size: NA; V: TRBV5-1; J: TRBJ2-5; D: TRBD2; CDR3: CASRQREGRETQYF; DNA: TGCGCCAGCAGGCAGCGGGAGGGCCGCGAGACCCAGTACTTC
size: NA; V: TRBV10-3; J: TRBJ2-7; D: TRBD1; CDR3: CASRTGKSYDEQYF; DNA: TGTGCCTCCCGGACAGGGAAAAGTTACGACGAGCAGTACTTC
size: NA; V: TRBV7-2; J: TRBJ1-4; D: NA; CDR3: CASSSYRANEKLFF; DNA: TGTGCCAGCAGCTCATATCGGGCCAATGAAAAACTGTTTTTT
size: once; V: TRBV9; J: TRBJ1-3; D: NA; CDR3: CASSVDRDIHSGNTIYF; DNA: TGTGCCAGCAGCGTAGACAGGGACATTCATTCTGGAAACACCATATATTTT
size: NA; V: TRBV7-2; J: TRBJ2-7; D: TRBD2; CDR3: CASSIDPGTSSYEQYF; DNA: TGTGCCAGCAGCATAGACCCCGGGACTAGCTCCTACGAGCAGTACTTC
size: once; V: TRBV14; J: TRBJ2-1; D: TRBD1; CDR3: CASSQENPGQNNEQFF; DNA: TGTGCCAGCAGCCAAGAAAACCCGGGACAGAACAATGAGCAGTTCTTC
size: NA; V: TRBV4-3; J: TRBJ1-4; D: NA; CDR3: CASSQDLKGNEKLFF; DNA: TGCGCCAGCAGCCAAGATCTTAAGGGGAATGAAAAACTGTTTTTT
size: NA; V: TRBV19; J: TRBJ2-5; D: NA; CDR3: CASSIQWGRRETQYF; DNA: TGTGCCAGTAGTATTCAGTGGGGCCGGAGGGAGACCCAGTACTTC
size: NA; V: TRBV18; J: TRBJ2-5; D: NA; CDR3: CASSQSLSGEETQYF; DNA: TGTGCCAGCTCACAATCCCTCTCGGGAGAAGAGACCCAGTACTTC
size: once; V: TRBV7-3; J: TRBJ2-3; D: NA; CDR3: CASSLGTQPSTDTQYF; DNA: TGTGCCAGCAGCTTGGGGACCCAACCGAGCACAGATACGCAGTATTTT
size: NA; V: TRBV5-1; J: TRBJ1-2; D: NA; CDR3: CASSLVRGEDGYTF; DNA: TGCGCCAGCAGCTTGGTTCGGGGAGAAGATGGCTACACCTTC
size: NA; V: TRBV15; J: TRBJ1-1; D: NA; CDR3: CATSRVLTGENTEAFF; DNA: TGTGCCACCAGCAGAGTTTTGACAGGAGAGAACACTGAAGCTTTCTTT
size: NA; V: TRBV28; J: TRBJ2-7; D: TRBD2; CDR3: CATPGLAGEIHEQYF; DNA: TGTGCCACCCCGGGACTAGCGGGAGAGATTCACGAGCAGTACTTC
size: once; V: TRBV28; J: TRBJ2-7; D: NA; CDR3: CASRTRSSYEQYF; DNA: TGTGCCAGCAGAACAAGGAGCTCCTACGAGCAGTACTTC
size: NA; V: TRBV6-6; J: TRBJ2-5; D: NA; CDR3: CASSYRTERRETQYF; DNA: TGTGCCAGCAGTTACCGGACAGAACGAAGGGAGACCCAGTACTTC
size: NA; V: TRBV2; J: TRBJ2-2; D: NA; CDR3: CASSEALRGAGELFF; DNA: TGTGCCAGCAGTGAAGCGCTTAGGGGAGCCGGGGAGCTGTTTTTT
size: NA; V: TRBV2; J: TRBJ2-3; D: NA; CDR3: CASSGPTSTDTQYF; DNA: TGTGCCAGCAGTGGGCCGACTAGCACAGATACGCAGTATTTT
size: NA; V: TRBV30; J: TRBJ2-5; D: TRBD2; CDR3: CAWGVAGGPRETQYF; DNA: TGTGCCTGGGGGGTAGCGGGAGGGCCGAGGGAGACCCAGTACTTC
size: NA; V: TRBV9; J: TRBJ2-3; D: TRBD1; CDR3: CASSAGQGARTDTQYF; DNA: TGTGCCAGCAGCGCCGGACAGGGGGCCCGCACAGATACGCAGTATTTT
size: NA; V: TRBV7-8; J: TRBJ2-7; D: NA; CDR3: CASSELVYEQYF; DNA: TGTGCCAGCAGCGAACTAGTGTACGAGCAGTACTTC
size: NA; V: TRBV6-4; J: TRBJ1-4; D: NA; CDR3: CASSSRPGTGEKLFF; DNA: TGTGCCAGCAGTTCCCGCCCGGGGACCGGTGAAAAACTGTTTTTT
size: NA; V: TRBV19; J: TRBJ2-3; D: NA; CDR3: CASSIRGADRPGLNTQYF; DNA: TGTGCCAGTAGTATACGTGGGGCCGACAGGCCGGGCCTTAATACGCAGTATTTT
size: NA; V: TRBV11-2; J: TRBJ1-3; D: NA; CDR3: CASSHRAGDGNTIYF; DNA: TGTGCCAGCAGCCATAGGGCGGGGGATGGAAACACCATATATTTT
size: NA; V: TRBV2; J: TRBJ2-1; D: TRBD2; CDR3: CASSESGREGEQFF; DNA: TGTGCCAGCAGTGAGAGCGGGAGGGAGGGTGAGCAGTTCTTC
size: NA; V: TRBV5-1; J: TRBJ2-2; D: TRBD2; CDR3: CASMPLAGKSGELFF; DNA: TGCGCCAGCATGCCACTAGCGGGAAAATCTGGGGAGCTGTTTTTT
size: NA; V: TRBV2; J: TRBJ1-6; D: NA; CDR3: CASRRSVSPLHF; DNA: TGTGCCAGCAGGAGATCAGTGTCACCCCTCCACTTT
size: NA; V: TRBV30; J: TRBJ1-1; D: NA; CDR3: CAWNTEAFF; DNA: TGTGCCTGGAACACTGAAGCTTTCTTT
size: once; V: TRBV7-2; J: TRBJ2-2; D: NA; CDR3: CASSPRLGTGELFF; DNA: TGTGCCAGCAGCCCACGACTAGGCACCGGGGAGCTGTTTTTT
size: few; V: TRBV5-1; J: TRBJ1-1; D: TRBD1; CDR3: CASSELGQGATEAFF; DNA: TGCGCCAGCAGCGAATTGGGACAGGGAGCCACTGAAGCTTTCTTT
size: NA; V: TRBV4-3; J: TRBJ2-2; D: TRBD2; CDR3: CASSLQTSGRAGELFF; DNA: TGCGCCAGCAGCCTTCAGACTAGCGGGAGGGCGGGGGAGCTGTTTTTT
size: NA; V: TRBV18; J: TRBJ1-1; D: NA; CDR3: CASSPLQQGNTEAFF; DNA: TGTGCCAGCTCACCACTGCAACAGGGGAACACTGAAGCTTTCTTT
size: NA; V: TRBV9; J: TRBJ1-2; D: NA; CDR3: CASSADGVYGYTF; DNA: TGTGCCAGCAGCGCCGACGGCGTATATGGCTACACCTTC
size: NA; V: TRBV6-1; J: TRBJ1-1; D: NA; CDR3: CASSGPGSLNTEAFF; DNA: TGTGCCAGCAGCGGCCCAGGTAGTTTAAACACTGAAGCTTTCTTT
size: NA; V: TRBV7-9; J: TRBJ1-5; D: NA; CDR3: CASSFKGNQPQHF; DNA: TGTGCCAGCAGCTTCAAGGGAAATCAGCCCCAGCATTTT
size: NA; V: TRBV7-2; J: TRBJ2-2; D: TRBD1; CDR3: CASSKTGQKTGELFF; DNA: TGTGCCAGCAGCAAGACGGGACAGAAAACCGGGGAGCTGTTTTTT
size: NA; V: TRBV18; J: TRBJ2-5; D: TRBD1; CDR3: CASSRTGGETQYF; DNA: TGTGCCAGCTCCCGGACAGGGGGGGAGACCCAGTACTTC
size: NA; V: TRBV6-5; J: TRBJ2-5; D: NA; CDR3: CASSYDTQETQYF; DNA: TGTGCCAGCAGTTACGACACACAAGAGACCCAGTACTTC